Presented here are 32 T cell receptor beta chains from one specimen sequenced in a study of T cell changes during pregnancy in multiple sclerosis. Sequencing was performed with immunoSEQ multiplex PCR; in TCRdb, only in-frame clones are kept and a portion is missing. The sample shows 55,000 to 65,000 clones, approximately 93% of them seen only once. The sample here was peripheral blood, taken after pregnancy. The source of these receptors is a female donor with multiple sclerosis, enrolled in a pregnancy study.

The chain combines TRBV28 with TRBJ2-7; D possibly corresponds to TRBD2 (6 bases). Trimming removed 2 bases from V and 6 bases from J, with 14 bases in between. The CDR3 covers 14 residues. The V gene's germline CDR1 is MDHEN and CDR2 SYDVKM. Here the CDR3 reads CASSLGGSGGEQYF. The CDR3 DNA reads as TGTGCCAGCAGTTTAGGGGGGTCCGGGGGCGAGCAGTACTTC.

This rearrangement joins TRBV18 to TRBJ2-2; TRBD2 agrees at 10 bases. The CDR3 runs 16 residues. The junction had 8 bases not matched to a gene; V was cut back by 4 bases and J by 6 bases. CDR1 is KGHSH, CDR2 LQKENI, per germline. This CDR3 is CASSRSSGRSAGELFF. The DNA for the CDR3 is TGTGCCAGCTCACGGTCTAGCGGGAGATCGGCCGGGGAGCTGTTTTTT.

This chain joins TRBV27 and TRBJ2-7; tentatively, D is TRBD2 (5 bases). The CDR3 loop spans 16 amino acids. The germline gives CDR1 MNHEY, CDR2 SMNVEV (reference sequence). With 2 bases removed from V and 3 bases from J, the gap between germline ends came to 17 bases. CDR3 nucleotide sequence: TGTGCCAGCAGTTTAGAGGGCGGCCCTATCGTCTACGAGCAGTACTTC. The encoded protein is CASSLEGGPIVYEQYF.

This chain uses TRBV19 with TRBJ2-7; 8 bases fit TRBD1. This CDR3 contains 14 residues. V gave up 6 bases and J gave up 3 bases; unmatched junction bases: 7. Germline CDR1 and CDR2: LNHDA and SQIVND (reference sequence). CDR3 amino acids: CASRDKGQGYEQYF. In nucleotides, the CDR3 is TGTGCCAGTAGGGACAAAGGACAGGGCTACGAGCAGTACTTC. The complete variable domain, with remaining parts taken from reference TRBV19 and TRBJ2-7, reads DGGITQSPKYLFRKEGQNVTLSCEQNLNHDAMYWYRQDPGQGLRLIYYSQIVNDFQKGDIAEGYSVSREKKESFPLTVTSAQKNPTAFYLCASRDKGQGYEQYFGPGTRLTVT.

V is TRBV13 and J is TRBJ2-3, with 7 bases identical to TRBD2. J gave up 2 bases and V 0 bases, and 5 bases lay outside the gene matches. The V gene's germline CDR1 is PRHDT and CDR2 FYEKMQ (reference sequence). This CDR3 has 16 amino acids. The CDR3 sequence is CASSLGLAVPTDTQYF. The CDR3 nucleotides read TGTGCCAGCAGCTTAGGGCTAGCGGTCCCCACAGATACGCAGTATTTT.

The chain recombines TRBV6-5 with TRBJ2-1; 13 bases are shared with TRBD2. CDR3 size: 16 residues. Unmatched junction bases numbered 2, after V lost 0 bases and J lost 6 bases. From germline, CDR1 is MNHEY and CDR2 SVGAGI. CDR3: CASSYSGLAGVNEQFF. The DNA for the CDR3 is TGTGCCAGCAGTTACTCAGGACTAGCGGGAGTCAATGAGCAGTTCTTC.

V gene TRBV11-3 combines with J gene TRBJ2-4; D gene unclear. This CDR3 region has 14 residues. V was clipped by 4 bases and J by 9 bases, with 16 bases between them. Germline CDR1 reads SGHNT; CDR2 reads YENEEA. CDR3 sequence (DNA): TGTGCCAGCAGCTCAGACCCGATCGGTACCATTCAGTACTTC. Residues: CASSSDPIGTIQYF.

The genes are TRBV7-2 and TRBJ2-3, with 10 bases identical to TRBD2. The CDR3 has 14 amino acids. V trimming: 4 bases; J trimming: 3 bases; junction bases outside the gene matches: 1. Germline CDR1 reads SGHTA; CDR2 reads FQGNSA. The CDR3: CASSSSGSTDTQYF. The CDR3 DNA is TGTGCCAGCAGCTCTAGCGGGAGTACAGATACGCAGTATTTT.

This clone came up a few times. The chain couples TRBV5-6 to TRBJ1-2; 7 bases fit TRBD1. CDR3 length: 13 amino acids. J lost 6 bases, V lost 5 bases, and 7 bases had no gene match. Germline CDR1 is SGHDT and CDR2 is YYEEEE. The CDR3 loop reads CASRRQGTDGYTF. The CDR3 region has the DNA TGTGCCAGCAGACGACAGGGAACGGATGGCTACACCTTC.

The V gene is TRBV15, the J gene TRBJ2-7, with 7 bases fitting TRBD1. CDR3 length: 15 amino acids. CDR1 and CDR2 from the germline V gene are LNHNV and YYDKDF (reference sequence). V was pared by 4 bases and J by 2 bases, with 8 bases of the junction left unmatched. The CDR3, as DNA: TGTGCCACCAGCACACCGCGGCAGGGGGCCTACGAGCAGTACTTC. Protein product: CATSTPRQGAYEQYF.

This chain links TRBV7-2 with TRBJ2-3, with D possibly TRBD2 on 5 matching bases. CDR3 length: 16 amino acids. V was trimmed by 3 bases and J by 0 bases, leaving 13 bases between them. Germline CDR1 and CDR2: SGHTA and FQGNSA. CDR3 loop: CASSFPGITSTDTQYF. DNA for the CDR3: TGTGCCAGCAGCTTTCCGGGGATCACTAGCACAGATACGCAGTATTTT.

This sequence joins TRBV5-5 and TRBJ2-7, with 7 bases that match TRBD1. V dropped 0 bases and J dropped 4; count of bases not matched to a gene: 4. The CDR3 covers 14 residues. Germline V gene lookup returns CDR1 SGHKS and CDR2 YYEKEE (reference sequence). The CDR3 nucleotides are TGTGCCAGCAGCTTGGCCACAGGGGTTTACGAGCAGTACTTC. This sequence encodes CASSLATGVYEQYF.

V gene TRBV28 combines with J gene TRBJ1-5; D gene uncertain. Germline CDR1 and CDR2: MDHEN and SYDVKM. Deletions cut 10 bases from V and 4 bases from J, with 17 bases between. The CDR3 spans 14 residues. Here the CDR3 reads CATREAGLNQPQHF. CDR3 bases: TGTGCCACACGTGAGGCCGGCTTAAATCAGCCCCAGCATTTT.

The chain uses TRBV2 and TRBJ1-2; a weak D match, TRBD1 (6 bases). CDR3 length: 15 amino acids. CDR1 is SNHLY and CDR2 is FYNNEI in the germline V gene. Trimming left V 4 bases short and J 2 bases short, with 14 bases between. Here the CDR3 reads CASSVGKGDNYGYTF. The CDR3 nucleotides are TGTGCCAGCAGTGTTGGGAAGGGGGACAACTATGGCTACACCTTC.

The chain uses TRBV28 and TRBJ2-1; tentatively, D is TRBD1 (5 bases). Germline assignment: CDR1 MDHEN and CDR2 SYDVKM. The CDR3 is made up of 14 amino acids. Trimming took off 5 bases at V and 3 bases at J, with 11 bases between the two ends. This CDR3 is CASSALTVYNEQFF. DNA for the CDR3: TGTGCCAGCAGTGCCCTGACAGTCTACAATGAGCAGTTCTTC.

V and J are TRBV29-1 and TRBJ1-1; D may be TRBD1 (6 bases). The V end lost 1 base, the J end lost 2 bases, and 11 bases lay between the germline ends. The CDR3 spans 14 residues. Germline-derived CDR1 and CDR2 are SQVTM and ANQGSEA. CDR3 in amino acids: CSVEVPGVNTEAFF. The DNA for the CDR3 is TGCAGCGTTGAAGTACCAGGGGTCAACACTGAAGCTTTCTTT. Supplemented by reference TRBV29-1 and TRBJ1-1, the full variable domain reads SAVISQKPSRDICQRGTSLTIQCQVDSQVTMMFWYRQQPGQSLTLIATANQGSEATYESGFVIDKFPISRPNLTFSTLTVSNMSPEDSSIYLCSVEVPGVNTEAFFGQGTRLTVV.

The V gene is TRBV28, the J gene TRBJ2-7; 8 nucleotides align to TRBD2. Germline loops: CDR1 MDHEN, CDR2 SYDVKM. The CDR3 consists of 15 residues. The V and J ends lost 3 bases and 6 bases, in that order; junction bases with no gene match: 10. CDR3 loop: CASSLGRAGVTEQYF. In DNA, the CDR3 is TGTGCCAGCAGTTTGGGGAGAGCGGGAGTAACCGAGCAGTACTTC.

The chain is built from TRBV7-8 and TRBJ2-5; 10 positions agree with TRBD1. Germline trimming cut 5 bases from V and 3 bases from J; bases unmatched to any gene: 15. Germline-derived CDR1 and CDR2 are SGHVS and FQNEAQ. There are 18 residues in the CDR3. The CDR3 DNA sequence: TGTGCCAGCAGCCAATTTTTTTTAGACAGGGGGCGCGAAGAGACCCAGTACTTC. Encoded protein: CASSQFFLDRGREETQYF.

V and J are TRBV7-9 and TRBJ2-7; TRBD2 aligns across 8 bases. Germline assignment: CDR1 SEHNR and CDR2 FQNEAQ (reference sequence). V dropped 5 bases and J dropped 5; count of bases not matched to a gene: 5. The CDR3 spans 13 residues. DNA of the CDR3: TGTGCCAGCAGCCCCCCGGGAGGGGACGAGCAGTACTTC. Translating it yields CASSPPGGDEQYF.

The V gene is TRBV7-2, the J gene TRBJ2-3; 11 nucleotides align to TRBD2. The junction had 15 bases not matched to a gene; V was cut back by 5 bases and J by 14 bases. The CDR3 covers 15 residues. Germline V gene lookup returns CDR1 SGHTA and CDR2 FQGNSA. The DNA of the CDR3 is TGTGCCAGCAGCGAGACTATAGCGGGAGGGCTACCCTGGTATTTT. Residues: CASSETIAGGLPWYF.

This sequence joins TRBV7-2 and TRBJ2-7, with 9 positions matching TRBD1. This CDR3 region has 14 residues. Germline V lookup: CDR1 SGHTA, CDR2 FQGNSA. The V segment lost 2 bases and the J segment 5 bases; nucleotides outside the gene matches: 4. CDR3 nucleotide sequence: TGTGCCAGCAGCTTAACAGGGGGCAGGGACGAGCAGTACTTC. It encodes CASSLTGGRDEQYF.

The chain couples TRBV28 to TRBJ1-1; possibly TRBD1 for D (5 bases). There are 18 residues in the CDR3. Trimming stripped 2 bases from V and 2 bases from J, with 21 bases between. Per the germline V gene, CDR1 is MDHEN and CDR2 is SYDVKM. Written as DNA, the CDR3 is TGTGCCAGCAGTTTAATGGTTCGGGTGGGGGGGATCAACACTGAAGCTTTCTTT. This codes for CASSLMVRVGGINTEAFF.

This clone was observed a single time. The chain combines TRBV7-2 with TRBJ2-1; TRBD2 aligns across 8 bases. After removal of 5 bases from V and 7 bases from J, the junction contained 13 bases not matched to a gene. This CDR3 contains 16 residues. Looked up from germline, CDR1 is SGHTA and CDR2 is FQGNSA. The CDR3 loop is CASSPLITGGRNEQFF. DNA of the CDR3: TGTGCCAGCAGCCCCCTGATCACGGGAGGGCGTAATGAGCAGTTCTTC.

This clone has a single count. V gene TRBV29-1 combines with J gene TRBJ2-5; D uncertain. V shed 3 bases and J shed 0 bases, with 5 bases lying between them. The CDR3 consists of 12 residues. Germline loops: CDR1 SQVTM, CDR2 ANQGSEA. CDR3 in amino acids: CSVDWHQETQYF. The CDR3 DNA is TGCAGCGTTGATTGGCACCAAGAGACCCAGTACTTC.

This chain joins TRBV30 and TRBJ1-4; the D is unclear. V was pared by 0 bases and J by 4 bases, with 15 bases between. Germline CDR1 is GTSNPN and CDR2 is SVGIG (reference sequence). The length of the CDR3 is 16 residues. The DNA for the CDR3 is TGTGCCTGGAGTGTACGGGGAGGGAAACATAATGAAAAACTGTTTTTT. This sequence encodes CAWSVRGGKHNEKLFF.

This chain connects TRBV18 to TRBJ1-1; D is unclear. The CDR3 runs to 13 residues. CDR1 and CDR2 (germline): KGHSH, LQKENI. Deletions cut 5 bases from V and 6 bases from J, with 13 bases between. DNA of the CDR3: TGTGCCAGCTCAGACGGAGGCGAGGCTGAAGCTTTCTTT. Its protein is CASSDGGEAEAFF.

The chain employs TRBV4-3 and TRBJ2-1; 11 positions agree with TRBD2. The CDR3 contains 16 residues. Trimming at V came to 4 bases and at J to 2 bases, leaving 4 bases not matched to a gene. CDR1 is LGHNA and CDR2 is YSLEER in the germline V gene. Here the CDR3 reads CASSRGTSGPYNEQFF. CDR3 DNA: TGCGCCAGCAGCCGCGGGACTAGCGGACCCTACAATGAGCAGTTCTTC.

CDR3 sequence reads: CASSIEGEGPYNEQFF. The CDR3 DNA reads TGTGCCAGTAGTATAGAGGGGGAGGGTCCCTACAATGAGCAGTTCTTC. The gene calls are TRBV19 and TRBJ2-1, with 7 bases identical to TRBD2. V gave up 0 bases and J gave up 2 bases; unmatched junction bases: 4. The length of the CDR3 is 16 residues. Germline values: CDR1 LNHDA, CDR2 SQIVND (reference sequence).

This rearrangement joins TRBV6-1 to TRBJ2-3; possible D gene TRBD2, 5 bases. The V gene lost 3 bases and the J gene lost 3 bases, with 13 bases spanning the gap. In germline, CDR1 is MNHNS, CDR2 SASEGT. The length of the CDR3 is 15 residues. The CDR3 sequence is CASSEVGSRTDTQYF. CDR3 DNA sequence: TGTGCCAGCAGTGAGGTAGGGAGTCGGACAGATACGCAGTATTTT.

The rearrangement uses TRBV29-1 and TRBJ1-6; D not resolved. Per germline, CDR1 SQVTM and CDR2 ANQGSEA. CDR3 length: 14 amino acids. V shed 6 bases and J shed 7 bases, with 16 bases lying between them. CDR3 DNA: TGCAGCGTCCCGGTGCACCCCAAGAATTCACCCCTCCACTTT. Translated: CSVPVHPKNSPLHF. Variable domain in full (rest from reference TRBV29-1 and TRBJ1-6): SAVISQKPSRDICQRGTSLTIQCQVDSQVTMMFWYRQQPGQSLTLIATANQGSEATYESGFVIDKFPISRPNLTFSTLTVSNMSPEDSSIYLCSVPVHPKNSPLHFGNGTRLTVT.

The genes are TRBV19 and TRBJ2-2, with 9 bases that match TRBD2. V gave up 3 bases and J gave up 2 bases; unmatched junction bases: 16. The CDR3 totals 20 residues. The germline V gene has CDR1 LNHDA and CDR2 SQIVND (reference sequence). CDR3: CASSIAREGGLISNTGELFF. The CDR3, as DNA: TGTGCCAGTAGTATCGCGCGGGAGGGGGGTCTCATCTCTAACACCGGGGAGCTGTTTTTT.

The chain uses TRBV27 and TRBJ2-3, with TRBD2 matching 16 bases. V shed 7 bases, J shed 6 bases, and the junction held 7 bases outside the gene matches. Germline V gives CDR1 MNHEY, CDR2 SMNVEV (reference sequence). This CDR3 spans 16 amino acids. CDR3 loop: CASKKGLAGGEDTQYF. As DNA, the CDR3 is TGTGCCAGCAAGAAGGGACTAGCGGGAGGGGAGGATACGCAGTATTTT.